The rows below give T cell receptor beta chains drawn from one sample of a study of PD-1 blockade in classical Hodgkin lymphoma. Using immunoSEQ multiplex PCR, the repertoire was profiled, and TCRdb retains in-frame clones only, with some absent. The sample has roughly 94,000 clones, just over 90% seen once. This specimen consisted of peripheral blood mononuclear cells (PBMCs), obtained before the fourth cycle of nivolumab. Receptors originate from a human donor with classical Hodgkin lymphoma. Each CDR3 is given with its conserved first and last residue. The order of the fields is D gene, J gene, clone size, V gene, CDR3 protein, CDR3 DNA. D genes are given only for firm matches. Only some rows state a clone size, as once, few, many or a class for expanded clones.

.,TRBJ2-7,.,TRBV19,CASSIRRSSYEQYF,TGTGCCAGTAGTATTCGAAGGAGCTCCTACGAGCAGTACTTC
TRBD2,TRBJ2-1,.,TRBV28,CASSSGLAGGNEQFF,TGTGCCAGCAGTTCAGGACTAGCGGGAGGAAATGAGCAGTTCTTC
.,TRBJ2-1,.,TRBV2,CASSGALLLF,TGTGCCAGCAGTGGGGCTTTACTACTCTTC
.,TRBJ2-1,.,TRBV9,CASSFSVSYNEQFF,TGTGCCAGCAGCTTTAGCGTCTCGTACAATGAGCAGTTCTTC
TRBD2,TRBJ2-7,.,TRBV27,CASSLGLAASYEQYF,TGTGCCAGCAGTTTAGGACTAGCAGCCTCCTACGAGCAGTACTTC
.,TRBJ1-2,.,TRBV2,CASTEVRQVDGYTF,TGTGCCAGCACCGAGGTGAGACAGGTGGATGGCTACACCTTC
.,TRBJ2-7,.,TRBV11-3,CASSLDPVGPYEQYF,TGTGCCAGCAGCTTAGATCCCGTCGGTCCCTACGAGCAGTACTTC
.,TRBJ2-7,.,TRBV20-1,CSASGGPQYF,TGCAGTGCTAGCGGGGGCCCCCAGTACTTC
TRBD1,TRBJ2-3,.,TRBV30,CAWLTGGSTDTQYF,TGTGCCTGGCTTACAGGGGGCAGCACAGATACGCAGTATTTT
TRBD2,TRBJ2-1,.,TRBV5-4,CASSPPREGPYNEQFF,TGTGCCAGCAGCCCCCCGCGGGAGGGCCCCTACAATGAGCAGTTCTTC
.,TRBJ2-5,.,TRBV5-1,CASSLGGKQETQYF,TGCGCCAGCAGCTTGGGGGGGAAACAAGAGACCCAGTACTTC
.,TRBJ2-1,.,TRBV7-9,CASSSGEQFF,TGTGCCAGCAGCTCCGGTGAGCAGTTCTTC
TRBD1,TRBJ1-4,.,TRBV7-9,CASSRTGGIINEKLFF,TGTGCCAGCAGCAGAACAGGGGGCATAATAAATGAAAAACTGTTTTTT
TRBD2,TRBJ2-5,once,TRBV28,CASSRNGRVETQYF,TGTGCCAGCAGTCGAAACGGGAGGGTGGAGACCCAGTACTTC
.,TRBJ2-1,.,TRBV20-1,CSGASNNEQFF,TGCAGCGGTGCTTCTAACAATGAGCAGTTCTTC
.,TRBJ2-5,.,TRBV5-1,CASGKETQYF,TGCGCCAGCGGGAAAGAGACCCAGTACTTC
.,TRBJ1-4,.,TRBV19,CASSWDTGRYEKLFF,TGTGCCAGTAGTTGGGACACAGGGAGGTATGAAAAACTGTTTTTT
.,TRBJ2-3,.,TRBV5-1,CASSFRDASFTDTQYF,TGCGCCAGCAGTTTCCGGGACGCCAGCTTCACAGATACGCAGTATTTT
.,TRBJ1-5,few,TRBV27,CASSEAGGQTPQHF,TGTGCCAGCAGTGAGGCGGGAGGGCAAACGCCCCAGCATTTT
.,TRBJ1-1,.,TRBV5-4,CASSLGPVNTEAFF,TGTGCCAGCAGCCTAGGGCCCGTCAACACTGAAGCTTTCTTT
.,TRBJ2-7,.,TRBV6-1,CASTSHSYEQYF,TGTGCCAGCACGTCTCACTCCTACGAGCAGTACTTC
TRBD1,TRBJ2-7,.,TRBV7-2,CASSLSRGPSYEQYF,TGTGCCAGCAGCTTATCTAGGGGGCCCTCCTACGAGCAGTACTTC
.,TRBJ1-2,.,TRBV28,CASSPPFYGYTF,TGTGCCAGCAGCCCCCCCTTCTATGGCTACACCTTC
TRBD1,TRBJ1-1,.,TRBV7-9,CASSLLRGTPYEAFF,TGTGCCAGCAGCTTACTCAGGGGGACCCCATATGAAGCTTTCTTT